This T cell receptor beta chain was captured in a study of regulatory T cells in long-lasting Graves disease. The wider study: Antithyroid drug intake by newly diagnosed Graves' patients had lasted under 3 months.

The time point was: newly diagnosed GD, antithyroid drugs for less than 3 months. With RNA extracted from PBMCs as input, the TCR library was made. This clonotype was seen ten or more times. What it binds is not known. Study outcomes and limitations: Because few samples were included, accuracy may have been lower. Persistent disease favored TRBV28, TRBJ1-2 and TRBJ2-5.

The CDR3 runs 16 residues. CDR1 is SEHNR, CDR2 FQNEAQ, per germline (reference sequence). Trimming removed 1 base from V and 5 bases from J, with 14 bases in between. TCR beta libraries were built with iRepertoire HTBI primers and Arm-PCR of CDR3 regions. In the original analysis: Throughout the samples, researchers identified some 62 TRBV and approximately 15 TRBJ segments. One entry per CDR3 protein results from TCRdb running MiXCR on the multiplex PCR reads. It is TCRdb's table, rather than the study itself, that gives the V and J calls and clone size. The sample holds under 250,000 distinct CDR3 sequences, roughly a fifth seen once.

The gene calls are TRBV7-9 and TRBJ2-2; tentatively, D is TRBD1 (5 bases). The starting material was peripheral blood mononuclear cells (PBMCs), obtained at new diagnosis, from a patient treated with antithyroid drugs. This receptor was taken from a female donor with Graves disease. The CDR3, as DNA: TGTGCCAGCAGCTTAGGTTTGGCCAGGGCGACCGGGGAGCTGTTTTTT. Its protein is CASSLGLARATGELFF.